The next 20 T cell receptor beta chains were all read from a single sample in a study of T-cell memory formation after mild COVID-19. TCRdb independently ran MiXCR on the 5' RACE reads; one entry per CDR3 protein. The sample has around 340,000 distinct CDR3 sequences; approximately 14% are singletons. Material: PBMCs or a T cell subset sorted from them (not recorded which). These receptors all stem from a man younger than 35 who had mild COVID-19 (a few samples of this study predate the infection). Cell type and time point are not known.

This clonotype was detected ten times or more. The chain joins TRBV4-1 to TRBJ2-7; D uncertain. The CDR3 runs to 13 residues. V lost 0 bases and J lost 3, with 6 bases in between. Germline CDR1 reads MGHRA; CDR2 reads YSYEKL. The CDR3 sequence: CASSQEGSYEQYF. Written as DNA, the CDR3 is TGCGCCAGCAGCCAAGAGGGCAGCTACGAGCAGTACTTC.

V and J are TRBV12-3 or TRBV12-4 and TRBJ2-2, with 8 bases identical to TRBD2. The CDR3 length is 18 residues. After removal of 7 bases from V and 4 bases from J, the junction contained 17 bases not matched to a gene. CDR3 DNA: TGTGCCAGCACCCCCCAGAGTTGGTCGGGGGGGTCCACCGGGGAGCTGTTTTTT. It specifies CASTPQSWSGGSTGELFF.

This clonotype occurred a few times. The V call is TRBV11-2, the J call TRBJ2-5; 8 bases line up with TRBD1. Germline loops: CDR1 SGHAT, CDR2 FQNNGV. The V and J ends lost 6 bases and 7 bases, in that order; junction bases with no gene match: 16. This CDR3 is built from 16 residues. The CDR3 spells CASSPTSGQEGGTQYF. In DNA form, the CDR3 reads TGTGCCAGCAGTCCTACCTCGGGACAGGAGGGAGGGACCCAGTACTTC. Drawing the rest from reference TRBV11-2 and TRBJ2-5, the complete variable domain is EAGVAQSPRYKIIEKRQSVAFWCNPISGHATLYWYQQILGQGPKLLIQFQNNGVVDDSQLPKDRFSAERLKGVDSTLKIQPAKLEDSAVYLCASSPTSGQEGGTQYFGPGTRLLVL.

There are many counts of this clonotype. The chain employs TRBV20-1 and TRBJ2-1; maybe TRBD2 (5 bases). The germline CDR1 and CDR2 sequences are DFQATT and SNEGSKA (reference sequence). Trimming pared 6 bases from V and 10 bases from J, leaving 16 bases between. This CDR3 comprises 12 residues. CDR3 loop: CSAPDLRREQFF. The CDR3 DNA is TGCAGTGCCCCGGACTTACGGAGGGAGCAGTTCTTC.

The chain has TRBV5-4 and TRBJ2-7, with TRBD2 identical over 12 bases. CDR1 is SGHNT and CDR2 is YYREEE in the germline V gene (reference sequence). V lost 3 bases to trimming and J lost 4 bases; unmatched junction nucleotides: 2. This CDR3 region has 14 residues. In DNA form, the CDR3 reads TGTGCCAGCAGCTCCGGACTAGCGGGGTACGAGCAGTACTTC. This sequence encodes CASSSGLAGYEQYF.

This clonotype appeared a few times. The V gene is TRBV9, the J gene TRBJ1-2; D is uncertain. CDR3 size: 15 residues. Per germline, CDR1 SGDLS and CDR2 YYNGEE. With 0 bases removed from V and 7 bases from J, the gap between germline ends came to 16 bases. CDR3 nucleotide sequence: TGTGCCAGCAGCGTAGGAGGGCCCGGGGTAGGTGGCTACACCTTC. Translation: CASSVGGPGVGGYTF.

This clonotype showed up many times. In nucleotides, the CDR3 is TGTGCCAGCAGCTGGGACTGGGGCTCCTACAATGAGCAGTTCTTC. Translation gives CASSWDWGSYNEQFF. The chain uses TRBV5-5 and TRBJ2-1; possibly TRBD2 for D (6 bases). The CDR3 has 15 residues. CDR1 and CDR2 from the germline V gene are SGHKS and YYEKEE (reference sequence). The ends were cut back, 3 bases at V and 0 bases at J, with 10 bases in the middle. Drawing the rest from reference TRBV5-5 and TRBJ2-1, the complete variable domain is DAGVTQSPTHLIKTRGQQVTLRCSPISGHKSVSWYQQVLGQGPQFIFQYYEKEERGRGNFPDRFSARQFPNYSSELNVNALLLGDSALYLCASSWDWGSYNEQFFGPGTRLTVL.

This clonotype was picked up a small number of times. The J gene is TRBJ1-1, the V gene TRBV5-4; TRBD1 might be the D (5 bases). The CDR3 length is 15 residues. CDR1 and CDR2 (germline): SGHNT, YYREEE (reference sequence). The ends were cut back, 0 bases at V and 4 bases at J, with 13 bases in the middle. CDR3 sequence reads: CASSLGLRGSTEAFF. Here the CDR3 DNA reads TGTGCCAGCAGCTTGGGGCTCCGGGGGTCCACTGAAGCTTTCTTT.

The CDR3: CASSQRTGDEQYV. The CDR3 coding sequence is TGTGCCAGCAGCCAACGTACGGGAGACGAGCAGTACGTC. The V gene is TRBV3-1, the J gene TRBJ2-7; possible D gene TRBD2, 6 bases. The CDR3 runs to 13 residues. The germline V gene encodes CDR1 LGHDT and CDR2 YNNKEL (reference sequence). V lost 2 bases to trimming and J lost 5 bases, with 10 bases between them.

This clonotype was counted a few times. The DNA for the CDR3 is TGTGCCAGCAGCTGGGGAAAGGACACCGGGGAGCTGTTTTTT. This translates into CASSWGKDTGELFF. V and J are TRBV7-9 and TRBJ2-2; D call uncertain. V was shortened by 4 bases and J by 3 bases, with 9 bases between the two germline ends. CDR1 is SEHNR, CDR2 FQNEAQ, per germline (reference sequence). CDR3 size: 14 residues. Combining the CDR3 with reference TRBV7-9 and TRBJ2-2 gives the whole variable domain DTGVSQNPRHKITKRGQNVTFRCDPISEHNRLYWYRQTLGQGPEFLTYFQNEAQLEKSRLLSDRFSAERPKGSFSTLEIQRTEQGDSAMYLCASSWGKDTGELFFGEGSRLTVL.

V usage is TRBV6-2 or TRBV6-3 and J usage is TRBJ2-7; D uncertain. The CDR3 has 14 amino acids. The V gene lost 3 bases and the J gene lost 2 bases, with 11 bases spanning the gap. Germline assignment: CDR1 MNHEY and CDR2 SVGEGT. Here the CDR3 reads CASSYRQAAYEQYV. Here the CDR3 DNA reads TGTGCCAGCAGTTATCGGCAGGCCGCCTACGAGCAGTACGTC.

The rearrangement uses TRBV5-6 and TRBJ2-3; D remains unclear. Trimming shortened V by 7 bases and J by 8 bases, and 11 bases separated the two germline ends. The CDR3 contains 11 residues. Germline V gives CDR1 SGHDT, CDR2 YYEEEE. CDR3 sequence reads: CASGVQRTQYF. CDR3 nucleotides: TGTGCCAGCGGAGTACAGCGTACGCAGTATTTT.

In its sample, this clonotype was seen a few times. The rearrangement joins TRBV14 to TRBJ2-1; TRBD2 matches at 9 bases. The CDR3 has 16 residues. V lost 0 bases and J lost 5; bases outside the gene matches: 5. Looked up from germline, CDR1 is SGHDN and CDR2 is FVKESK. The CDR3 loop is CASSQDPAGGHNEQFF. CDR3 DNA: TGTGCCAGCAGCCAAGATCCGGCGGGGGGGCACAATGAGCAGTTCTTC. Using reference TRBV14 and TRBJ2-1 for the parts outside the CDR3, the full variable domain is EAGVTQFPSHSVIEKGQTVTLRCDPISGHDNLYWYRRVMGKEIKFLLHFVKESKQDESGMPNNRFLAERTGGTYSTLKVQPAELEDSGVYFCASSQDPAGGHNEQFFGPGTRLTVL.

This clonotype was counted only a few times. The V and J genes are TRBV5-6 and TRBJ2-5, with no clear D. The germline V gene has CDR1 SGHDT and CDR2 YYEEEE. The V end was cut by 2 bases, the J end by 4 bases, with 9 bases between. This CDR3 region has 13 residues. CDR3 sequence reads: CASSFEASETQYF. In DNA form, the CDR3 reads TGTGCCAGCAGCTTCGAAGCGTCAGAGACCCAGTACTTC.

The CDR3 sequence is CASRETGNEQFF. The CDR3 DNA is TGCGCCAGCAGAGAGACAGGTAATGAGCAGTTCTTC. The V call is TRBV5-1, the J call TRBJ2-1, with TRBD1 as a possible D gene (6 bases). V was trimmed by 5 bases and J by 7 bases, leaving 10 bases between them. The CDR3 consists of 12 residues. From germline, CDR1 is SGHRS and CDR2 YFSETQ.

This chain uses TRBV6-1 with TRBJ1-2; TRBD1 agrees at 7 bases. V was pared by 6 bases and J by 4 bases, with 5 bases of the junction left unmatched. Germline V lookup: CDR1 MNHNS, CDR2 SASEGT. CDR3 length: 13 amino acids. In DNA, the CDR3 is TGTGCCAGCAGGGTGACAGGGATCTATGGCTACACCTTC. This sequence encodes CASRVTGIYGYTF.

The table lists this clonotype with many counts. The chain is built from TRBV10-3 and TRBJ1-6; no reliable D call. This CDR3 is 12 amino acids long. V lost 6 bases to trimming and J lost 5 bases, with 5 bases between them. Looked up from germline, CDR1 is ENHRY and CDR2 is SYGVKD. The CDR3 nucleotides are TGTGCCATCAGAACTAATAATTCACCCCTCCACTTT. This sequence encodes CAIRTNNSPLHF.

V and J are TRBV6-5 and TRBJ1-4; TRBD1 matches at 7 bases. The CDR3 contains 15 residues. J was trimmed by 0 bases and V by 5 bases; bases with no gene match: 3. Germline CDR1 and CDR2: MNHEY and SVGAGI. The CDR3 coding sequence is TGTGCCAGCAGTCTGGGACAGACAACTAATGAAAAACTGTTTTTT. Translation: CASSLGQTTNEKLFF.

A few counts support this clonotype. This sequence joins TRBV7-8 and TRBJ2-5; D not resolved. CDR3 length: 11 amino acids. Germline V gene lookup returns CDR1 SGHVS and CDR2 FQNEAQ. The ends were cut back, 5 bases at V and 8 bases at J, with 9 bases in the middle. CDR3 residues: CASSTPGTQYF. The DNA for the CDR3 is TGTGCCAGCAGCACCCCGGGTACCCAGTACTTC. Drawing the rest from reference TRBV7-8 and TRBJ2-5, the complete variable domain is GAGVSQSPRYKVAKRGQDVALRCDPISGHVSLFWYQQALGQGPEFLTYFQNEAQLDKSGLPSDRFFAERPEGSVSTLKIQRTQQEDSAVYLCASSTPGTQYFGPGTRLLVL.

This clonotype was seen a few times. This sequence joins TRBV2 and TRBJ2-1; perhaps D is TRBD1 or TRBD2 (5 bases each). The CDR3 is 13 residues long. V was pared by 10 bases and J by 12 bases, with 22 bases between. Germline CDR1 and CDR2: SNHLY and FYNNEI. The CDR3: CATSEDGLGRQFF. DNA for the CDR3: TGTGCCACCTCCGAGGACGGATTGGGACGGCAGTTCTTC. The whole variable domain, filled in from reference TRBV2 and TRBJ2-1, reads EPEVTQTPSHQVTQMGQEVILRCVPISNHLYFYWYRQILGQKVEFLVSFYNNEISEKSEIFDDQFSVERPDGSNFTLKIRSTKLEDSAMYFCATSEDGLGRQFFGPGTRLTVL.